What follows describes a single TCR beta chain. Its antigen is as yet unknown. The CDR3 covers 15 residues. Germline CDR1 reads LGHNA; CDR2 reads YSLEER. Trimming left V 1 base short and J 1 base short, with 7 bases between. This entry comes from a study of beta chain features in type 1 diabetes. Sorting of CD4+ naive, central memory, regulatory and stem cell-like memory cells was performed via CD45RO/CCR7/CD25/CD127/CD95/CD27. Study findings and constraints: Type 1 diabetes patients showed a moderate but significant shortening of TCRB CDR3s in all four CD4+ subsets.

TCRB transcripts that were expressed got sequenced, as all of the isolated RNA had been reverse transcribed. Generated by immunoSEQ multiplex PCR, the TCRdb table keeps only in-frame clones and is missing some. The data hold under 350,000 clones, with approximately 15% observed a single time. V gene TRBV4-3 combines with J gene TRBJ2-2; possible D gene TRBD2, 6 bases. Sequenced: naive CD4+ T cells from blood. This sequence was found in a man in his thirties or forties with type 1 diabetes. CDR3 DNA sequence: TGCGCCAGCAGCCAAGGGGGAGGGAACACCGGGGAGCTGTTTTTT. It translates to CASSQGGGNTGELFF.